In its sample, the clone carrying this T cell receptor (beta chain) was seen once. Antigen: not known. The junction departs from the called germline gene at one end, perhaps through a read error. The memory fraction was CD4+CD45RO+CD25- cells. Constant-region reverse primers amplified full-length variable regions, followed by semi-nested Nested Universal Primer A PCR. Each CDR3 protein is one row after TCRdb ran MiXCR on the 5' RACE reads. The data show several thousand distinct CDR3 sequences, more than 30% seen once. The CDR3 is made up of 14 amino acids. The germline V gene encodes CDR1 SGHRS and CDR2 YFSETQ. Study-wide points: Tumor memory CD4+ T cell TCR gene usage clustered with blood and lymph node memory CD4+ cells and lymph node naive CD4+ cells. Tumor Treg TCRs overlapped most with tumor naive CD4+ cells.

Material: tumor-infiltrating memory CD4+ T cells sorted from the breast tumor. Subset reported: memory CD4+ T cells, CD4+CD45RO+CD25-. The chain uses TRBV5-1 and TRBJ1-1; D is possibly TRBD1 (6 bases). The clonotype was recovered from a female donor with breast cancer. The chain's CDR3 is CASSLGVTGTEALF. Written as DNA, the CDR3 is TGCGCCAGCAGCTTGGGGGTTACAGGGACTGAAGCTCTCTTT.